The rows below give T cell receptor beta chains drawn from one sample of a study of shared clonotypes between healthy human individuals. TCRdb's table, derived via immunoSEQ multiplex PCR, lists solely in-frame clones and lacks some. The sample holds more than 500,000 clones, around 96% seen once. The sequenced sample consisted of naive CD4+ T cells sorted from blood. Receptors were obtained from a woman younger than 45 in good health. The conserved cysteine and the conserved F or W are not part of the CDR3 here. Some rows have no size entry. The others give once, few or many, or a class for an expanded clone.

>-|TRBV9
ASSVERVNTGELF
>-|TRBV18
ASSPGTGVPINYGYT
>-|TRBV7-9
ASSLGYTGELF
>-|TRBV18
ASSPHTSGEQY
>-|TRBV29-1
SVEDRTGNYEQY
>-|TRBV28
ASSLTLAAQETQY
>once|TRBV11-2
ASSLQGSTGELF
>-|TRBV2
ASSPRGQGAYEQY
>-|TRBV28
APLGGAGRTQNTEAF
>-|TRBV5-4
ASSGRYSPNTGELF
>-|TRBV7-2
ASSLARWATGELF
>-|TRBV7-9
ASSFGLAASYEQY
>-|TRBV6-5
ASSPELSNYGYT
>-|TRBV18
ASSLTSGSYNEQF
>-|TRBV4-1
ASSQGFGLQY
>-|TRBV5-1
ASSSTSAYNEQF
>-|TRBV2
ATEQGPSGNTIY
>-|TRBV6-5
ASSYSGTGQGYT
>-|TRBV5-8
ASSLPQAGAYEQY
>-|TRBV25-1
ASRGDYSSPLH
>-|TRBV29-1
SVWDSGREKLF
>-|TRBV4-1
ASSQTGSGELF
>-|TRBV6-4
ASSVMRTSGRPNEQF
>-|TRBV18
ASSPVAPSDGYT
>-|TRBV27
ASRGSSGANVLT
>-|TRBV4-1
ASSRRKVVGERSNQETQY
>-|TRBV10-1
ASSRQENEKLF
>-|TRBV4-2
ASSHRMTGGPPDTQY
>-|TRBV30
AWIPGLATYNEQF
>-|TRBV4-1
ASSPPSYEQY
>-|TRBV28
ASSLGGRGGQPQH
>-|TRBV5-1
ASSLSGGAYEQY
>-|TRBV28
ASSFSLRGGAGYGYT
>-|TRBV19
ATASGRGDTQY
>few|TRBV5-6
ASSVRTGRWLGYGNTIY
>-|TRBV28
ASRKIRGTRPGELF
>-|TRBV5-1
ASSPGQGAVETQY
>-|TRBV9
ASSAGAAGNTIY
>-|TRBV16
ASSQFTNYGYT
>-|TRBV5-1
ASSLGGTDQETQY
>-|TRBV6-4
ASSPQRAYEQY
>-|TRBV6-1
ASREGYSNQPQH
>-|TRBV6-1
ASATGMPGEQY
>-|TRBV6-5
ASRNRNEQY
>-|TRBV19
ASSHWSGTGRRGNQPQH
>once|TRBV2
ASSRDYSNQPQH
>-|TRBV5-1
ASRAPNSGANVLT
>-|TRBV7-2
ASSFRLAGANVLT
>-|TRBV4-1
ASSPGRDPYEQY
>-|TRBV4-1
ASRAYVVARTGELF
>once|TRBV5-1
ASSPSTANTEAF
>-|TRBV7-9
ASSLLTGRLGGNTIY
>-|TRBV28
ASTDPGQGAHEQY